This T cell receptor beta chain was sequenced for a study of response to subunit inactivated influenza vaccine. Trimming took 7 bases from V and 6 from J, leaving 14 bases between them. There are 13 residues in the CDR3. Looked up from germline, CDR1 is SGHVS and CDR2 is FNYEAQ. In TCRdb, the RT-PCR reads were re-called with MiXCR into one record per CDR3 protein. The table has approximately 500,000 distinct CDR3 sequences, roughly 25% seen once. The sample holds a few counts of this clonotype. These same data were also listed under a study on T cells expressing NK-cell markers. That work states: For TCR beta, cDNA was produced by 5'RACE template switching with UMIs. The sequencing cohort of eight donors included seven HCMV-seropositive individuals and one seronegative individual. The sorts in several experiments were restricted to alpha-beta TCR T cells by an anti-gamma-delta TCR antibody. CD8+ T cells in six or seven donors included dominant NKG2C+ clonotypes at 1.0-7.0%.

The clonotype comes from a man between 50 and 59 years old who received an inactivated influenza vaccine. The sequenced sample was CD4+ T cells sorted from PBMCs, obtained roughly 12 days after vaccination. The J gene is TRBJ2-3, the V gene TRBV7-6, with D possibly called TRBD1 or TRBD2 (6 bases each). CDR3 region: CASTRGPGDTQYF. In DNA form, the CDR3 reads TGTGCCAGCACCCGGGGGCCGGGGGATACGCAGTATTTT. The whole variable domain, remainder taken from reference TRBV7-6 and TRBJ2-3, is GAGVSQSPRYKVTKRGQDVALRCDPISGHVSLYWYRQALGQGPEFLTYFNYEAQQDKSGLPNDRFSAERPEGSISTLTIQRTEQRDSAMYRCASTRGPGDTQYFGPGTRLTVL.